Each of the 19 T cell receptor beta chains below was sequenced from the same sample in a study of OX40 agonist ivuxolimab in advanced cancers. Assay: immunoSEQ multiplex PCR; the TCRdb copy retains only in-frame clones and omits some. The sample records about 50,000 clones, about four fifths being singletons. Sequenced material: CD4+ or CD8+ T cells sorted from blood, taken in a trial of the OX40 agonist ivuxolimab. Receptors were obtained from an adult with an advanced solid tumor such as melanoma, head and neck, liver or kidney cancer.

The chain joins TRBV6-5 to TRBJ1-4, with 8 bases lining up with TRBD1. The germline CDR1 and CDR2 sequences are MNHEY and SVGAGI. This CDR3 comprises 13 residues. V trimming: 5 bases; J trimming: 8 bases; junction bases outside the gene matches: 4. The CDR3 is CASSDRGWEKLFF. Written as DNA, the CDR3 is TGTGCCAGCAGTGACAGGGGATGGGAAAAACTGTTTTTT.

The gene calls are TRBV5-1 and TRBJ2-3, with 7 positions matching TRBD1. V was pared by 6 bases and J by 0 bases, with 10 bases of the junction left unmatched. Germline values: CDR1 SGHRS, CDR2 YFSETQ. The CDR3 has 16 residues. CDR3 region: CASTPDRALSTDTQYF. The CDR3 DNA reads TGCGCCAGCACCCCCGACAGGGCTCTTAGCACAGATACGCAGTATTTT.

J is TRBJ2-2 and V is TRBV18, with 7 bases matching TRBD1. Germline trimming cut 2 bases from V and 3 bases from J; bases unmatched to any gene: 6. Germline V CDR1 and CDR2: KGHSH, LQKENI. CDR3 size: 16 residues. CDR3 sequence reads: CASSPVTGADTGELFF. The CDR3 DNA follows: TGTGCCAGCTCACCAGTCACAGGGGCGGACACCGGGGAGCTGTTTTTT.

This chain connects TRBV7-2 to TRBJ2-7, with D perhaps matching TRBD2 (5 bases). The germline V gene encodes CDR1 SGHTA and CDR2 FQGNSA. The CDR3 runs to 15 residues. Trimming removed 1 base at V and 0 bases at J, with 10 bases between. CDR3 amino acids: CASSLEGRGSYEQYF. CDR3 sequence (DNA): TGTGCCAGCAGCTTAGAAGGACGGGGCTCCTACGAGCAGTACTTC.

CDR3 loop: CASSRDRGEAFF. Here the CDR3 DNA reads TGTGCCAGCAGCCGGGACAGGGGTGAAGCTTTCTTT. The J gene is TRBJ1-1, the V gene TRBV5-4; 10 bases align to TRBD1. There are 12 residues in the CDR3. V dropped 4 bases and J dropped 7; count of bases not matched to a gene: 1. CDR1 SGHNT and CDR2 YYREEE come from the germline V gene (reference sequence).

This clone came up a few times. J is TRBJ2-2 and V is TRBV7-7, with D unresolved. V shed 5 bases and J shed 1 base, with 8 bases lying between them. Germline CDR1 reads SSHAT; CDR2 reads FNYEAQ (reference sequence). The CDR3 is 14 residues long. CDR3 coding DNA: TGTGCCAGCAGCCCGGACGAGAACACCGGGGAGCTGTTTTTT. It is translated as CASSPDENTGELFF.

In this sample, this clone turned up once. V gene TRBV7-9 combines with J gene TRBJ1-2, with a weak D call TRBD1 (5 bases). The CDR3 sequence is 16 residues long. Trimming left V 5 bases short and J 3 bases short, with 19 bases between. Germline CDR1 reads SEHNR; CDR2 reads FQNEAQ (reference sequence). The CDR3 DNA reads as TGTGCCAGCAGCCCCAATAGCCAGGGTCATGACTATGGCTACACCTTC. Translated, it gives CASSPNSQGHDYGYTF.

The rearrangement uses TRBV7-9 and TRBJ1-1, with a weak D call TRBD1 (5 bases). The CDR3 runs to 13 residues. V lost 5 bases and J 4 bases, leaving 11 bases between the germline ends. Germline V gene data show CDR1 as SEHNR and CDR2 as FQNEAQ (reference sequence). CDR3 in amino acids: CASSPPGGTEAFF. Here the CDR3 DNA reads TGTGCCAGCAGCCCCCCGGGGGGCACTGAAGCTTTCTTT.

CDR3 bases: TGTGCCAGCAGCCAGGAGGGGACTAGCGGGACTGATGAGCAGTTCTTC. Protein: CASSQEGTSGTDEQFF. The chain carries TRBV5-4 and TRBJ2-1, with 13 bases aligning to TRBD2. Germline-derived CDR1 and CDR2 are SGHNT and YYREEE (reference sequence). After removal of 4 bases from V and 8 bases from J, the junction contained 9 bases not matched to a gene. The CDR3 has 16 amino acids.

In this sample, this clone turned up a few times. V usage is TRBV5-1 and J usage is TRBJ2-1; D could derive from TRBD1 or TRBD2 (6 bases each). The CDR3 has 15 amino acids. V was clipped by 0 bases and J by 6 bases, with 13 bases between them. Germline V gene data show CDR1 as SGHRS and CDR2 as YFSETQ. The chain's CDR3 is CASSLVGGAFNEQFF. CDR3 DNA: TGCGCCAGCAGCTTGGTGGGGGGCGCTTTCAATGAGCAGTTCTTC.

The chain combines TRBV14 with TRBJ1-1; D is uncertain. The V end lost 1 base, the J end lost 0 bases, and 9 bases lay between the germline ends. The germline gives CDR1 SGHDN, CDR2 FVKESK. This CDR3 is built from 15 residues. The CDR3 region is CASSQVAGVNTEAFF. The DNA for the CDR3 is TGTGCCAGCAGCCAAGTGGCCGGGGTGAACACTGAAGCTTTCTTT.

The chain is built from TRBV5-6 and TRBJ2-2; 7 nucleotides align to TRBD1. CDR3 length equals 17 residues. The V gene end was trimmed by 0 bases and the J gene end by 2 bases; junction bases not matched to a gene: 7. Germline V gene data show CDR1 as SGHDT and CDR2 as YYEEEE. CDR3 residues: CASSLGPGGANTGELFF. The DNA of the CDR3 is TGTGCCAGCAGCTTGGGACCAGGGGGTGCAAACACCGGGGAGCTGTTTTTT.

The J gene is TRBJ2-3, the V gene TRBV13, with D possibly matching TRBD2 (5 bases). Germline V gene sequence: CDR1 PRHDT, CDR2 FYEKMQ (reference sequence). Trimming took 0 bases from V and 0 from J, leaving 16 bases between them. CDR3 length: 18 amino acids. The CDR3 region has the DNA TGTGCCAGCAGCTTAGGCCTTCCCCCCCTAGCAAGCACAGATACGCAGTATTTT. It translates to CASSLGLPPLASTDTQYF.

The rearrangement joins TRBV7-2 to TRBJ2-2, with 8 positions matching TRBD2. Germline CDR1 SGHTA, CDR2 FQGNSA. The V segment lost 5 bases and the J segment 7 bases; nucleotides outside the gene matches: 9. The CDR3 is 15 amino acids. The CDR3 bases are TGTGCCAGCAGCCAACAGCGGGAGCGGGGCGGGGAGCTGTTTTTT. Residues: CASSQQRERGGELFF.

This clone was counted once. The chain employs TRBV6-1 and TRBJ1-4, with 10 bases fitting TRBD1. V lost 8 bases, J lost 4 bases, and 7 bases stayed unmatched. The germline CDR1 and CDR2 sequences are MNHNS and SASEGT. This CDR3 is 15 amino acids long. As DNA, the CDR3 is TGTGCCAGCGGAAGACAGGGGGCCCTTAATGAAAAACTGTTTTTT. Encoded protein: CASGRQGALNEKLFF.

The DNA for the CDR3 is TGCGCCAGCATCGGGCAGGCGAACACTGAAGCTTTCTTT. It codes for CASIGQANTEAFF. The chain links TRBV5-1 to TRBJ1-1; D uncertain. There are 13 residues in the CDR3. Germline V gives CDR1 SGHRS, CDR2 YFSETQ. The V gene lost 6 bases and the J gene lost 1 base, with 10 bases spanning the gap.

The chain has TRBV28 and TRBJ1-5; no firm D call. The CDR3 length is 15 residues. In germline, CDR1 is MDHEN, CDR2 SYDVKM. With 7 bases removed from V and 3 bases from J, the gap between germline ends came to 16 bases. The CDR3 reads CASNKPLGTNQPQHF. Written as DNA, the CDR3 is TGTGCCAGCAATAAACCCCTGGGAACCAATCAGCCCCAGCATTTT.

The V call is TRBV28, the J call TRBJ2-3; D is unclear. The length of the CDR3 is 14 residues. The germline gives CDR1 MDHEN, CDR2 SYDVKM. Trimming removed 4 bases at V and 1 base at J, with 9 bases between. The DNA of the CDR3 is TGTGCCAGCAGTTATCAGACCCGCACAGATACGCAGTATTTT. Encoded protein: CASSYQTRTDTQYF.

This sequence joins TRBV6-5 and TRBJ2-7; D remains unclear. V shed 6 bases and J shed 3 bases, with 6 bases lying between them. Germline CDR1 MNHEY, CDR2 SVGAGI. The CDR3 covers 11 residues. The CDR3 loop is CASRKVYEQYF. The CDR3 DNA reads TGTGCCAGCAGGAAGGTCTACGAGCAGTACTTC.